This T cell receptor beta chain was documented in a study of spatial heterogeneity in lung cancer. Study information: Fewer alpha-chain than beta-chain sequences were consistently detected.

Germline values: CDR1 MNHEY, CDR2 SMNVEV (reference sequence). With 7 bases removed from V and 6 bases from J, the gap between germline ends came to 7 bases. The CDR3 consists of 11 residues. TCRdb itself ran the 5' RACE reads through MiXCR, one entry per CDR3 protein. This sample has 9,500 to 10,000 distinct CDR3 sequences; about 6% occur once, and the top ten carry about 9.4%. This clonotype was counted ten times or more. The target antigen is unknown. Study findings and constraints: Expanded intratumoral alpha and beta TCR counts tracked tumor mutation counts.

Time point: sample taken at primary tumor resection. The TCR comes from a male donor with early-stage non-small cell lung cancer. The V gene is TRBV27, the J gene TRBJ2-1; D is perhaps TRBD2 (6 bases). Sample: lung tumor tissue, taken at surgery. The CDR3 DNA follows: TGTGCCAGCATCGGGGGCAATGAGCAGTTCTTC. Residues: CASIGGNEQFF.